The 30 T cell receptor beta chains below all came from one sample that was sequenced in a study of T-cell memory formation after mild COVID-19. TCRdb independently ran MiXCR on the 5' RACE reads; one entry per CDR3 protein. The sample yields under 250,000 distinct CDR3 sequences, just over 15% seen once. The sequenced sample consisted of PBMCs or a T cell subset sorted from them (not recorded which). Every receptor here comes from an adult woman who had mild COVID-19 (a few samples of this study predate the infection). Cell type and time point are not known.

The genes are TRBV29-1 and TRBJ2-7; 8 nucleotides agree with TRBD1. The CDR3 has 12 amino acids. CDR1 and CDR2 from the germline V gene are SQVTM and ANQGSEA. The ends lost 6 bases at V and 3 bases at J; junction bases unmatched: 4. CDR3 sequence (DNA): TGCAGCGTGGTCGGACAGGGCTACGAGCAGTACTTC. It codes for CSVVGQGYEQYF.

This clonotype was counted only a few times. The CDR3 DNA sequence: TGTGCCACCAGTGATGCCGGGACGGGCGGGCGTCAAGAGACCCAGTACTTC. It codes for CATSDAGTGGRQETQYF. This chain uses TRBV24-1 with TRBJ2-5; the D gene could be TRBD1 or TRBD2 (5 bases each). V gave up 3 bases and J gave up 2 bases, with 18 bases separating them. The CDR3 covers 17 residues. CDR1 is KGHDR and CDR2 is SFDVKD in the germline V gene.

The genes are TRBV7-9 and TRBJ2-6; no clear D. CDR3 length: 17 amino acids. Looked up from germline, CDR1 is SEHNR and CDR2 is FQNEAQ (reference sequence). V was trimmed by 1 base and J by 4 bases, leaving 14 bases between them. DNA for the CDR3: TGTGCCAGCAGCTTAGTGGGCAGGTCAAGCGGGGCCAACGTCCTGACTTTC. This sequence encodes CASSLVGRSSGANVLTF.

CDR3 DNA sequence: TGCAGCGTTGACTTTCGCAGGGGGATCTACGAGCAGTACTTC. Residues: CSVDFRRGIYEQYF. The chain recombines TRBV29-1 with TRBJ2-7, with 7 positions matching TRBD1. CDR1 and CDR2 from the germline V gene are SQVTM and ANQGSEA. The CDR3 is made up of 14 amino acids. J was trimmed by 3 bases and V by 3 bases; bases with no gene match: 8.

V is TRBV6-5 and J is TRBJ2-6, with D perhaps matching TRBD2 (6 bases). Germline lookup yields CDR1 MNHEY and CDR2 SVGAGI. With 4 bases removed from V and 0 bases from J, the gap between germline ends came to 13 bases. CDR3 length equals 17 residues. The CDR3 loop is CASSWRAPGSGANVLTF. CDR3 in DNA: TGTGCCAGCAGTTGGAGGGCTCCGGGCTCTGGGGCCAACGTCCTGACTTTC.

This clonotype was counted between two and nine times. The chain has TRBV25-1 and TRBJ1-2; 7 positions match TRBD1. The CDR3 has 15 residues. Germline loops: CDR1 MGHDK, CDR2 SYGVNS. After removal of 6 bases from V and 2 bases from J, the junction contained 9 bases not matched to a gene. CDR3 residues: CASRGQGVINYGYTF. The CDR3 DNA is TGTGCCAGCAGAGGTCAGGGGGTAATAAACTATGGCTACACCTTC.

V usage is TRBV30 and J usage is TRBJ1-1, with 7 bases matching TRBD1. The germline gives CDR1 GTSNPN, CDR2 SVGIG (reference sequence). V shed 0 bases and J 1 base; nucleotides not matched to a gene: 5. The CDR3 covers 15 residues. The CDR3: CAWSVGGQKNTEAFF. CDR3 coding DNA: TGTGCCTGGAGTGTAGGGGGCCAGAAGAACACTGAAGCTTTCTTT.

Only a few counts were recorded for this clonotype. The chain couples TRBV6-6 to TRBJ2-7; D might be TRBD1 (5 bases). Germline V CDR1 and CDR2: MNHNY, SVGAGI (reference sequence). CDR3 size: 14 residues. With 4 bases removed from V and 0 bases from J, the gap between germline ends came to 10 bases. Here the CDR3 DNA reads TGTGCCAGCAGTTTCGACAGTCTCTCCTACGAGCAGTACTTC. It specifies CASSFDSLSYEQYF.

This chain links TRBV18 with TRBJ2-5; a weak D match, TRBD2 (6 bases). Germline assignment: CDR1 KGHSH and CDR2 LQKENI. CDR3 size: 17 residues. Trimming took off 3 bases at V and 5 bases at J, with 22 bases between the two ends. The CDR3 region is CASSPRPMAGLVETQYF. CDR3 DNA sequence: TGTGCCAGCTCACCCCGCCCGATGGCGGGGCTAGTCGAGACCCAGTACTTC.

This clonotype was seen many times. The chain is built from TRBV7-2 and TRBJ2-5, with 13 bases that match TRBD2. J was trimmed by 2 bases and V by 4 bases; bases with no gene match: 10. Germline V CDR1 and CDR2: SGHTA, FQGNSA. The CDR3 covers 18 residues. The CDR3 sequence is CASSSRTSGSSRQETQYF. The DNA for the CDR3 is TGTGCCAGCAGCTCACGGACTAGCGGGAGCAGCAGGCAAGAGACCCAGTACTTC.

This clonotype was counted a few times. CDR3 bases: TGTGCCACCAGCAGAGACCTCCATCGAGAGCAGTACTTC. Its protein is CATSRDLHREQYF. The chain has TRBV15 and TRBJ2-7; D unclear. V was clipped by 0 bases and J by 7 bases, with 10 bases between them. Germline V gene data show CDR1 as LNHNV and CDR2 as YYDKDF (reference sequence). The CDR3 length is 13 residues.

This clonotype has only a few counts. The rearrangement links TRBV5-1 to TRBJ2-6, with D possibly being TRBD1 (5 bases). Germline V gives CDR1 SGHRS, CDR2 YFSETQ. The CDR3 consists of 18 residues. V lost 3 bases and J lost 0, with 16 bases in between. The CDR3 protein is CASSWNGQGRSGANVLTF. The CDR3 DNA is TGCGCCAGCAGCTGGAACGGGCAGGGCCGCTCTGGGGCCAACGTCCTGACTTTC. Full variable domain (missing parts from reference TRBV5-1 and TRBJ2-6): KAGVTQTPRYLIKTRGQQVTLSCSPISGHRSVSWYQQTPGQGLQFLFEYFSETQRNKGNFPGRFSGRQFSNSRSEMNVSTLELGDSALYLCASSWNGQGRSGANVLTFGAGSRLTVL.

There are many counts of this clonotype. This chain uses TRBV7-2 with TRBJ2-3; D not certain. The length of the CDR3 is 13 residues. Trimming took 1 base from V and 6 from J, leaving 8 bases between them. The germline CDR1 and CDR2 sequences are SGHTA and FQGNSA. The CDR3 is CASSLVGRDTQYF. CDR3 nucleotide sequence: TGTGCCAGCAGCTTAGTGGGTAGGGATACGCAGTATTTT.

This clonotype was counted between two and nine times. This sequence joins TRBV3-1 and TRBJ2-3, with D perhaps TRBD1 or TRBD2 (5 bases each). The CDR3 consists of 14 residues. Trimming shortened V by 1 base and J by 8 bases, and 13 bases separated the two germline ends. Per the germline V gene, CDR1 is LGHDT and CDR2 is YNNKEL (reference sequence). CDR3 DNA sequence: TGTGCCAGCAGCCAAGTTCCACAGAGGGGTACGCAGTATTTT. Protein sequence: CASSQVPQRGTQYF.

This clonotype was seen a few times. The genes are TRBV20-1 and TRBJ2-3; 10 nucleotides match TRBD2. The length of the CDR3 is 16 residues. The V segment lost 5 bases and the J segment 0 bases; nucleotides outside the gene matches: 8. Germline CDR1 DFQATT, CDR2 SNEGSKA (reference sequence). The CDR3 protein is CSAQSATSGSTDTQYF. CDR3 DNA: TGCAGTGCTCAGTCTGCGACTAGCGGGAGCACAGATACGCAGTATTTT.

The rearrangement links TRBV10-3 to TRBJ1-1, with 10 nucleotides matching TRBD1. The germline gives CDR1 ENHRY, CDR2 SYGVKD. Unmatched junction bases numbered 7, after V lost 8 bases and J lost 4 bases. CDR3 length: 14 residues. In nucleotides, the CDR3 is TGTGCCATCGGACAGGGGGTAGGGGGCACTGAAGCTTTCTTT. This gives the protein CAIGQGVGGTEAFF.

The rearrangement uses TRBV24-1 and TRBJ2-1; D gene uncertain. This CDR3 has 17 amino acids. Deletions cut 0 bases from V and 0 bases from J, with 11 bases between. CDR1 and CDR2 from the germline V gene are KGHDR and SFDVKD. CDR3: CATSDLDASSSYNEQFF. CDR3 DNA: TGTGCCACCAGTGATTTGGATGCCTCGAGCTCCTACAATGAGCAGTTCTTC.

The DNA for the CDR3 is TGCGCCAGCAGCGTAGACAGGCCTAGCACAGATACGCAGTATTTT. Protein product: CASSVDRPSTDTQYF. This chain connects TRBV5-1 to TRBJ2-3, with D possibly being TRBD1 (6 bases). This CDR3 contains 15 residues. Trimming cost V 4 bases and J 0 bases, with 12 bases left between them. The germline gives CDR1 SGHRS, CDR2 YFSETQ. The whole variable domain, remainder taken from reference TRBV5-1 and TRBJ2-3, is KAGVTQTPRYLIKTRGQQVTLSCSPISGHRSVSWYQQTPGQGLQFLFEYFSETQRNKGNFPGRFSGRQFSNSRSEMNVSTLELGDSALYLCASSVDRPSTDTQYFGPGTRLTVL.

The chain couples TRBV3-1 to TRBJ2-1, with 9 bases lining up with TRBD2. This CDR3 has 17 residues. V was clipped by 3 bases and J by 4 bases; unmatched bases: 10. Germline CDR1 LGHDT, CDR2 YNNKEL (reference sequence). CDR3 in amino acids: CASSQGIAGATYNEQFF. CDR3 sequence (DNA): TGTGCCAGCAGCCAGGGAATAGCGGGGGCCACTTACAATGAGCAGTTCTTC.

This chain links TRBV24-1 with TRBJ2-3, with D maybe TRBD1 (7 bases). The CDR3 is 16 residues long. V lost 2 bases and J 1 base, leaving 12 bases between the germline ends. Germline lookup yields CDR1 KGHDR and CDR2 SFDVKD. The CDR3 nucleotides read TGTGCCACCAGTGATTCCCCCAGGGGGGGCACAGATACGCAGTATTTT. Its translation is CATSDSPRGGTDTQYF.

This clonotype was counted a few times. The CDR3 nucleotides are TGTGCCACCAGTGTGGCAGGGGGCTACCAAGAGACCCAGTACTTC. Translated: CATSVAGGYQETQYF. The chain joins TRBV24-1 to TRBJ2-5; the match to TRBD1 covers 8 bases. The CDR3 sequence is 15 residues long. Trimming cost V 5 bases and J 0 bases; bases outside gene matches: 4. The V gene's germline CDR1 is KGHDR and CDR2 SFDVKD.

This clonotype was observed once. The chain is built from TRBV2 and TRBJ1-5, with unresolved D. The ends were cut back, 4 bases at V and 0 bases at J, with 10 bases in the middle. Germline values: CDR1 SNHLY, CDR2 FYNNEI. The CDR3 length is 15 residues. The CDR3 DNA is TGTGCCAGCAGTGTGACGGCTTATAGCAATCAGCCCCAGCATTTT. It specifies CASSVTAYSNQPQHF.

This clonotype appeared a few times. The J gene is TRBJ1-1, the V gene TRBV20-1; the match to TRBD1 covers 7 bases. Unmatched junction bases numbered 7, after V lost 5 bases and J lost 4 bases. Germline CDR1 and CDR2: DFQATT and SNEGSKA (reference sequence). This CDR3 spans 13 amino acids. The CDR3 DNA reads TGCAGTGCTCCTCGACAGGGTACCACTGAAGCTTTCTTT. It codes for CSAPRQGTTEAFF.

The table lists this clonotype with many counts. The chain has TRBV5-6 and TRBJ1-2; D is perhaps TRBD1 (5 bases). CDR1 and CDR2 from the germline V gene are SGHDT and YYEEEE. This CDR3 is built from 14 residues. Trimming removed 4 bases at V and 4 bases at J, with 14 bases between. The DNA of the CDR3 is TGTGCCAGCAGCCGGGGGGTCGAGCCCTATGGCTACACCTTC. Its translation: CASSRGVEPYGYTF.

J is TRBJ2-3 and V is TRBV7-2; D is possibly TRBD1 (5 bases). The germline V gene has CDR1 SGHTA and CDR2 FQGNSA. V was cut by 2 bases and J by 0 bases, with 9 bases left in between. This CDR3 is 15 amino acids long. CDR3 residues: CASSLQGTSTDTQYF. In DNA form, the CDR3 reads TGTGCCAGCAGCTTACAGGGAACTAGCACAGATACGCAGTATTTT.

The V and J genes are TRBV10-3 and TRBJ2-7; a weak D match, TRBD1 (5 bases). The CDR3 extends over 14 amino acids. Germline CDR1 is ENHRY and CDR2 is SYGVKD. The V end was cut by 3 bases, the J end by 3 bases, with 12 bases between. The CDR3 loop is CAISDPRQSYEQYF. The DNA of the CDR3 is TGTGCCATCAGTGACCCCCGACAGAGCTACGAGCAGTACTTC.

The chain is built from TRBV4-2 and TRBJ2-7; either TRBD1 or TRBD2 may fit D (6 bases each). V was pared by 0 bases and J by 1 base, with 16 bases between. Germline V gene data show CDR1 as LGHNA and CDR2 as YNFKEQ. The CDR3 totals 17 residues. As DNA, the CDR3 is TGTGCCAGCAGCCAAGATATGGGGGGCAGTCGATCCTACGAGCAGTACTTC. Translation: CASSQDMGGSRSYEQYF.

The V gene is TRBV28, the J gene TRBJ1-5; no definite D call. V lost 3 bases and J 4 bases, leaving 19 bases between the germline ends. The CDR3 is made up of 17 amino acids. The germline gives CDR1 MDHEN, CDR2 SYDVKM. The CDR3 sequence: CASSFRLLDEKNQPQHF. The CDR3 DNA sequence: TGTGCCAGCAGTTTCCGACTTTTGGACGAGAAGAATCAGCCCCAGCATTTT.

This clonotype appeared a few times. CDR3 bases: TGTGCCAGCAGTGAGCTTCTTAGCACAGATACGCAGTATTTT. It codes for CASSELLSTDTQYF. This chain connects TRBV25-1 to TRBJ2-3; D not resolved. V was pared by 3 bases and J by 0 bases, with 7 bases between. CDR3 length: 14 amino acids. In germline, CDR1 is MGHDK, CDR2 SYGVNS.

This clonotype was observed a few times. This chain connects TRBV7-7 to TRBJ2-5; 7 bases are a match to TRBD2. Germline values: CDR1 SSHAT, CDR2 FNYEAQ (reference sequence). The V gene end was trimmed by 0 bases and the J gene end by 5 bases; junction bases not matched to a gene: 3. The CDR3 loop spans 14 amino acids. CDR3 loop: CASSLARRGETQYF. The DNA for the CDR3 is TGTGCCAGCAGCTTAGCGCGGCGGGGGGAGACCCAGTACTTC. Looking up the rest from reference TRBV7-7 and TRBJ2-5 gives the full variable domain: GAGVSQSPRYKVTKRGQDVTLRCDPISSHATLYWYQQALGQGPEFLTYFNYEAQPDKSGLPSDRFSAERPEGSISTLTIQRTEQRDSAMYRCASSLARRGETQYFGPGTRLLVL.